Described below is a single T cell receptor (beta chain) sequence and its context. This table comes from immunoSEQ multiplex PCR, and its TCRdb copy is limited to in-frame clones, with some not included. The sample has 340,000 or so clones; 83% are singletons. The sample originates from a study of blood T cell repertoires in COVID-19. Study-wide background: Donors in the United States, Italy and Spain gave samples during acute or convalescent COVID-19.

Germline V gene data show CDR1 as SQVTM and CDR2 as ANQGSEA. The CDR3 covers 13 residues. Germline trimming cut 6 bases from V and 6 bases from J; bases unmatched to any gene: 6. This clonotype was obtained from a man aged 25-40 years with active or convalescent COVID-19. The chain joins TRBV29-1 to TRBJ2-1; 9 bases align to TRBD1. The sample was peripheral blood. CDR3 coding DNA: TGCAGCGTAATACAGGGGGCTTTCAATGAGCAGTTCTTC. It yields the protein CSVIQGAFNEQFF.